This TCR beta chain was recorded in a study of cytomegalovirus exposure and HLA in healthy donors. About the study: About 79% of 398 genotyped donors fell in the Caucasian-associated ancestry cluster.

Study-wide findings and caveats: Reportedly, HLA-A and HLA-B alleles of most subjects were accurately predicted from TCR beta.

The primer mix had 60 Vbeta and 13 Jbeta primers. Sequencing used immunoSEQ multiplex PCR; TCRdb keeps in-frame clones, though not all of them. Counted here are about 130,000 clones, 76% occurring once; the ten biggest clones make up 1.9%. About this clone: Antigen: not known.

There are 13 residues in the CDR3. V lost 8 bases to trimming and J lost 4 bases; unmatched junction nucleotides: 8. CDR1 and CDR2 (germline): SQVTM, ANQGSEA. The gene calls are TRBV29-1 and TRBJ2-3; 8 bases agree with TRBD2. The sequencing input was PBMCs. This clonotype was sampled from a man aged 45-65 years in good health and CMV-seronegative. CDR3 DNA sequence: TGCAGCTCAGCCGGGGGGGGATCAGATACGCAGTATTTT. Protein product: CSSAGGGSDTQYF.